This TCR beta chain was identified during a study of CD8 T cells in Susac syndrome. Comment on this clonotype: Its antigen is undetermined.

TCR beta sequencing was performed on blood CD8+ and CD4+ T cells. CDR3 length equals 13 residues. Germline CDR1 reads MDHEN; CDR2 reads SYDVKM. V lost 6 bases and J lost 1; bases outside the gene matches: 3. RNA in amounts of about 0.45 to 1 ug was reverse transcribed with random hexamers. With immunoSEQ multiplex PCR, TCR beta CDR3 was amplified across 54 Vbeta and 13 Jbeta. TCRdb reprocessed the immunoSEQ multiplex PCR reads via MiXCR and lists one record per CDR3 protein. In the table there are about 120,000 distinct CDR3 sequences, less than 95% of which are singletons. Points from the study as a whole: It was acknowledged in the study that its TCR sequencing and HLA analysis involved a relatively small number of individuals.

The sample comprised CD4+ T cells from PBMCs. This clonotype was sampled from a human donor in good health. The chain uses TRBV28 and TRBJ2-7; 7 nucleotides line up with TRBD2. The CDR3 region is CASRRTRSYEQYF. CDR3 nucleotides: TGTGCCAGCAGGCGGACTAGATCCTACGAGCAGTACTTC.